This TCR beta chain was found in a study of T cell responses to AZD1222 COVID-19 vaccine. The repertoire was sequenced with immunoSEQ multiplex PCR; TCRdb's copy has only in-frame clones and lacks some. The sample holds over 140,000 clones. Trimming left V 5 bases short and J 1 base short, with 9 bases between. This CDR3 comprises 14 residues. CDR1 and CDR2 from the germline V gene are LGHDT and YNNKEL (reference sequence). The sample comprised peripheral blood. The V and J genes are TRBV3-1 (or the pseudogene TRBV3-2) and TRBJ1-5, with TRBD1 as a possible D gene (5 bases). The receptor was derived from an adult in good health. As DNA, the CDR3 is TGTGCCAGCAGCACCCGGGGCAGCAATCAGCCCCAGCATTTT. Encoded protein: CASSTRGSNQPQHF.